Each of the 8 T cell receptor beta chains below was sequenced from the same sample in a study of T cells in Graves' hyperthyroidism and ophthalmopathy. Amplification targeted TCR beta CDR3 regions from RNA transcripts. The HTBI primer set served for first-round RT-PCR of the TCR CDR3. TCRdb redid the calling of the multiplex PCR reads with MiXCR, one entry per CDR3 protein. The sample holds 200,000 to 250,000 distinct CDR3 sequences; approximately 17% are singletons and the top ten take roughly 50%. Sequences were obtained from blood. The receptors shown here come from a man in his forties or fifties with Graves' hyperthyroidism.

This clonotype was seen at least ten times. The chain employs TRBV12-3 or TRBV12-4 and TRBJ2-3; 7 positions agree with TRBD2. V was pared by 7 bases and J by 0 bases, with 4 bases of the junction left unmatched. There are 14 residues in the CDR3. The CDR3 DNA reads as TGTGCCAGCACCCTTAGCGGGAGCACAGATACGCAGTATTTT. Translation: CASTLSGSTDTQYF.

In nucleotides, the CDR3 is TGCGCCAGCAGTGAGTCGGTTAGGGGGACTGAAGCTTTCTTT. It encodes CASSESVRGTEAFF. The chain links TRBV10-1 to TRBJ1-1; perhaps TRBD1 as D (6 bases). Between the trimmed V and J ends, which lost 0 bases and 5 bases, there was a span of 10 bases. Germline CDR1 reads WNHNN; CDR2 reads SYGVQD (reference sequence). The length of the CDR3 is 14 residues.

With regard to this clonotype: A much larger clone differs by one base, so this may be a read error. J is TRBJ2-5 and V is TRBV5-1; D remains unclear. The CDR3 totals 13 residues. Germline CDR1 SGHRS, CDR2 YFSETQ. The ends were cut back, 10 bases at V and 1 base at J, with 14 bases in the middle. CDR3 protein: CAGTDVTQETQYF. The CDR3 nucleotides are TGCGCCGGCACAGACGTTACCCAAGAGACCCAGTACTTC. The variable domain in full, completed from reference TRBV5-1 and TRBJ2-5, reads KAGVTQTPRYLIKTRGQQVTLSCSPISGHRSVSWYQQTPGQGLQFLFEYFSETQRNKGNFPGRFSGRQFSNSRSEMNVSTLELGDSALYLCAGTDVTQETQYFGPGTRLLVL.

The V and J genes are TRBV12-5 and TRBJ2-1; the D gene is possibly TRBD1 (6 bases). Germline loops: CDR1 LGHNT, CDR2 FRNRAP. Trimming took 1 base from V and 2 from J, leaving 18 bases between them. CDR3 length: 18 residues. In DNA form, the CDR3 reads TGTGCTAGTGGTTTGGCAAGGACACCAGGGGTACCCTACAATGAGCAGTTCTTC. This codes for CASGLARTPGVPYNEQFF.

This clonotype was seen repeatedly, ten times or more. The rearrangement links TRBV11-2 to TRBJ1-6, with D possibly being TRBD1 (6 bases). The germline V gene has CDR1 SGHAT and CDR2 FQNNGV. The CDR3 consists of 14 residues. V gave up 1 base and J gave up 8 bases, with 9 bases separating them. CDR3 nucleotides: TGTGCCAGCAGCTTAGCAGGGGTCCATTCACCCCTCCACTTT. Protein: CASSLAGVHSPLHF.

V is TRBV29-1 and J is TRBJ1-5, with 7 nucleotides matching TRBD1. The CDR3 runs 13 residues. Germline V gene lookup returns CDR1 SQVTM and CDR2 ANQGSEA. V lost 7 bases, J lost 3 bases, and 6 bases stayed unmatched. The CDR3 here is CSAGQAHNQPQHF. The CDR3 nucleotides are TGCAGCGCTGGACAGGCCCACAATCAGCCCCAGCATTTT.

The rearrangement links TRBV11-3 to TRBJ2-6; unclear D gene. CDR1 SGHNT and CDR2 YENEEA come from the germline V gene. The CDR3 totals 14 residues. The ends were cut back, 3 bases at V and 1 base at J, with 4 bases in the middle. The CDR3 sequence is CASSFRSGANVLTF. The DNA of the CDR3 is TGTGCCAGCAGCTTCCGTTCTGGGGCCAACGTCCTGACTTTC.

The CDR3: CASSAASGSWVDEQFF. The CDR3 DNA reads as TGTGCCAGTAGCGCGGCTAGCGGGAGTTGGGTTGATGAGCAGTTCTTC. The rearrangement links TRBV19 to TRBJ2-1; 10 positions match TRBD2. Germline lookup yields CDR1 LNHDA and CDR2 SQIVND (reference sequence). With V trimmed by 6 bases and J by 8 bases, 13 bases remained unmatched. The CDR3 is 16 residues long.